A single sample gave rise to the 5 T cell receptor beta chains below, sequenced in a study of cytomegalovirus exposure and HLA in healthy donors. The PCR was carried out with 60 Vbeta primers and 13 Jbeta primers. Here immunoSEQ multiplex PCR was the method, and the copy in TCRdb shows in-frame clones only, minus some. Here the sample spans fewer than 200,000 clones, approximately 80% being singletons. Sequencing was done on a sample of PBMCs. The receptors derive from a woman aged 30 to 39 in good health and CMV-seronegative.

The V and J genes are TRBV6-5 and TRBJ2-3; 7 nucleotides match TRBD1. This CDR3 is built from 14 residues. The V and J ends lost 6 bases and 1 base, in that order; junction bases with no gene match: 4. CDR1 and CDR2 (germline): MNHEY, SVGAGI. The CDR3 DNA reads TGTGCCAGCAGCCCGGGACAGCGCACAGATACGCAGTATTTT. Its translation is CASSPGQRTDTQYF.

This sequence joins TRBV9 and TRBJ1-5, with 9 bases identical to TRBD1. Germline lookup yields CDR1 SGDLS and CDR2 YYNGEE. The CDR3 consists of 18 residues. The V gene end was trimmed by 0 bases and the J gene end by 6 bases; junction bases not matched to a gene: 13. CDR3 in amino acids: CASSVATVGGTGLQPQHF. CDR3 DNA sequence: TGTGCCAGCAGCGTAGCCACCGTGGGAGGGACAGGGCTTCAGCCCCAGCATTTT.

The chain carries TRBV7-6 and TRBJ1-6, with D possibly TRBD1 on 5 matching bases. The CDR3 consists of 13 residues. V lost 5 bases and J lost 9, with 11 bases in between. Looked up from germline, CDR1 is SGHVS and CDR2 is FNYEAQ. CDR3 coding DNA: TGTGCCAGCAGCCGGAGCAGGGTTTCACCCCTCCACTTT. It codes for CASSRSRVSPLHF.

The V and J genes are TRBV29-1 and TRBJ1-1; D possibly corresponds to TRBD1 (6 bases). Trimming pared 3 bases from V and 0 bases from J, leaving 14 bases between. The CDR3 consists of 15 residues. Germline V CDR1 and CDR2: SQVTM, ANQGSEA. Here the CDR3 DNA reads TGCAGCGTTGAGCGGGGGGGCAGAGTGAACACTGAAGCTTTCTTT. Translation: CSVERGGRVNTEAFF.

The V gene is TRBV7-2, the J gene TRBJ1-4, with D perhaps matching TRBD1 (6 bases). The CDR3 has 13 amino acids. Germline V gives CDR1 SGHTA, CDR2 FQGNSA. The V end was cut by 4 bases, the J end by 10 bases, with 13 bases between. The CDR3 DNA follows: TGTGCCAGCAGCTCCGAGGACAGTAGAAAACTGTTTTTT. Amino acid sequence: CASSSEDSRKLFF.